These 21 T cell receptor beta chains share one sample of origin, sequenced in a study of shared clonotypes between healthy human individuals. Repertoires were generated with immunoSEQ multiplex PCR, while TCRdb's copy carries only in-frame clones and drops some. The sample lists about 1 million clones, around 74% occurring once. The specimen was memory CD4+ T cells sorted from blood. Subset noted: CD45RA-negative fraction. The source of these receptors is a man between 18 and 29 years old in good health.

The gene calls are TRBV5-1 and TRBJ1-4; D possibly corresponds to TRBD1 (5 bases). Germline lookup yields CDR1 SGHRS and CDR2 YFSETQ. Trimming cost V 4 bases and J 7 bases, with 14 bases left between them. The CDR3 consists of 14 residues. CDR3 loop: CASSPRGSSEKLFF. The CDR3 DNA is TGCGCCAGCAGCCCCCGGGGGAGTAGTGAAAAACTGTTTTTT.

This clone was detected a few times. This chain connects TRBV15 to TRBJ1-1; weak D call: TRBD1 (5 bases). The germline V gene encodes CDR1 LNHNV and CDR2 YYDKDF (reference sequence). The CDR3 is 16 amino acids. Between the trimmed V and J ends, which lost 1 base and 4 bases, there was a span of 16 bases. This CDR3 is CATSRGGTGRRTEAFF. As DNA, the CDR3 is TGTGCCACCAGCAGAGGGGGAACAGGCCGACGCACTGAAGCTTTCTTT.

This clone has a count of ten or more. CDR3 protein: CASSRGLGGTQYF. The DNA for the CDR3 is TGTGCCAGCAGTCGCGGGCTCGGGGGTACGCAGTATTTT. This sequence joins TRBV25-1 and TRBJ2-3; a possible D gene is TRBD2 (6 bases). In germline, CDR1 is MGHDK, CDR2 SYGVNS. Between the trimmed V and J ends, which lost 5 bases and 8 bases, there was a span of 14 bases. This CDR3 is 13 amino acids long. Using reference TRBV25-1 and TRBJ2-3 for the parts outside the CDR3, the full variable domain is EADIYQTPRYLVIGTGKKITLECSQTMGHDKMYWYQQDPGMELHLIHYSYGVNSTEKGDLSSESTVSRIRTEHFPLTLESARPSHTSQYLCASSRGLGGTQYFGPGTRLTVL.

This sequence joins TRBV19 and TRBJ2-2; possible D gene TRBD1, 5 bases. Per germline, CDR1 LNHDA and CDR2 SQIVND (reference sequence). The V and J ends lost 0 bases and 5 bases respectively, with 7 bases between them. The CDR3 is 14 amino acids. The CDR3 sequence: CASSIEGETGELFF. The CDR3 DNA is TGTGCCAGTAGTATAGAAGGGGAAACCGGGGAGCTGTTTTTT.

The rearrangement joins TRBV7-2 to TRBJ2-1; D perhaps matches TRBD2 (6 bases). V gave up 3 bases and J gave up 0 bases, with 12 bases separating them. This CDR3 has 16 residues. From germline, CDR1 is SGHTA and CDR2 FQGNSA. The CDR3, as DNA: TGTGCCAGCAGCTTCAGCGGAGGGAGCTCCTACAATGAGCAGTTCTTC. Protein product: CASSFSGGSSYNEQFF.

The chain combines TRBV18 with TRBJ2-7; TRBD1 agrees at 10 bases. CDR1 is KGHSH, CDR2 LQKENI, per germline. The CDR3 extends over 15 amino acids. Losses at the gene ends were 5 bases for V and 0 bases for J; bases not matched to a gene: 4. The CDR3 protein is CASSIDRGHSYEQYF. The DNA for the CDR3 is TGTGCCAGCTCAATAGACAGGGGGCACTCCTACGAGCAGTACTTC.

The chain joins TRBV2 to TRBJ1-1; D uncertain. CDR1 SNHLY and CDR2 FYNNEI come from the germline V gene. The V end was cut by 4 bases, the J end by 1 base, with 10 bases between. The CDR3 contains 14 residues. CDR3 loop: CASSVQPWNTEAFF. The CDR3 coding sequence is TGTGCCAGCAGTGTTCAGCCGTGGAACACTGAAGCTTTCTTT.

There are a few counts of this clone. The genes are TRBV27 and TRBJ1-1; D gene uncertain. This CDR3 region has 13 residues. The ends were cut back, 3 bases at V and 2 bases at J, with 7 bases in the middle. The germline gives CDR1 MNHEY, CDR2 SMNVEV (reference sequence). The CDR3 nucleotides read TGTGCCAGCAGTTTCTGGGCCAACACTGAAGCTTTCTTT. It translates to CASSFWANTEAFF.

The chain has TRBV6-5 and TRBJ1-3; D remains unclear. The CDR3 has 12 residues. With 7 bases removed from V and 4 bases from J, the gap between germline ends came to 8 bases. The germline gives CDR1 MNHEY, CDR2 SVGAGI. CDR3 DNA sequence: TGTGCCAGCATAGCCCCAGGAAACACCATATATTTT. Its protein is CASIAPGNTIYF.

This clone was detected a few times. The rearrangement joins TRBV6-6 to TRBJ2-5; D perhaps matches TRBD2 (5 bases). From germline, CDR1 is MNHNY and CDR2 SVGAGI (reference sequence). V was pared by 3 bases and J by 5 bases, with 7 bases between. The CDR3 has 12 residues. CDR3 sequence (DNA): TGTGCCAGCAGTTATCTAGCTGAGACCCAGTACTTC. Translated, it gives CASSYLAETQYF.

The table lists this clone with many counts. The rearrangement joins TRBV5-1 to TRBJ2-4; 8 nucleotides align to TRBD1. The ends lost 0 bases at V and 9 bases at J; junction bases unmatched: 5. The CDR3 consists of 14 residues. In germline, CDR1 is SGHRS, CDR2 YFSETQ. The CDR3 nucleotides read TGCGCCAGCAGCTTGGAAACAGGGGGTGGCATTCAGTACTTC. This sequence encodes CASSLETGGGIQYF.

The CDR3 sequence is CASSIQWDYEQYF. Here the CDR3 DNA reads TGTGCCAGTAGTATCCAGTGGGACTACGAGCAGTACTTC. V gene TRBV19 combines with J gene TRBJ2-7; D is unresolved. Trimming took off 3 bases at V and 3 bases at J, with 9 bases between the two ends. The CDR3 runs to 13 residues. The germline V gene encodes CDR1 LNHDA and CDR2 SQIVND (reference sequence).

V usage is TRBV28 and J usage is TRBJ2-2; D remains unclear. This CDR3 comprises 18 residues. Germline V gene data show CDR1 as MDHEN and CDR2 as SYDVKM. Trimming removed 6 bases from V and 1 base from J, with 21 bases in between. CDR3 DNA: TGTGCCAGCAGCCATTCTCGGGTTCGAAACTGGAACACCGGGGAGCTGTTTTTT. Its translation: CASSHSRVRNWNTGELFF.

The chain employs TRBV7-8 and TRBJ2-5; maybe TRBD2 (6 bases). Germline CDR1 SGHVS, CDR2 FQNEAQ. Between the trimmed V and J ends, which lost 1 base and 1 base, there was a span of 10 bases. This CDR3 is built from 15 residues. The CDR3 DNA sequence: TGTGCCAGCAGCTTAGGGGCGGGACTCCAAGAGACCCAGTACTTC. It specifies CASSLGAGLQETQYF.

Concerning this clone: Other DNA sequences in the sample encode the same CDR3. The chain couples TRBV28 to TRBJ2-7; D is unresolved. The CDR3 totals 11 residues. Between the trimmed V and J ends, which lost 6 bases and 0 bases, there was a span of 3 bases. CDR1 and CDR2 from the germline V gene are MDHEN and SYDVKM. For the CDR3, the DNA is TGTGCCAGCAGGGGCTCCTACGAGCAGTACTTC. Translated: CASRGSYEQYF.

This clone was detected a few times. The same CDR3 also results from other DNA sequences found in this sample. The gene calls are TRBV7-9 and TRBJ2-5, with a possible D match to TRBD2 (6 bases). The CDR3 is 15 residues long. Per germline, CDR1 SEHNR and CDR2 FQNEAQ (reference sequence). V was clipped by 5 bases and J by 1 base, with 14 bases between them. The CDR3 DNA reads as TGTGCCAGCAGCCAAAGACTAGTCGCCCAAGAGACCCAGTACTTC. Amino acids: CASSQRLVAQETQYF.

J is TRBJ1-2 and V is TRBV25-1; no clear D gene. V was pared by 3 bases and J by 7 bases, with 12 bases between. Germline V gene sequence: CDR1 MGHDK, CDR2 SYGVNS. This CDR3 has 13 amino acids. CDR3 DNA sequence: TGTGCCAGCAGTGATAGGGCCCTAGCTGGCTACACCTTC. As protein: CASSDRALAGYTF.

The gene calls are TRBV27 and TRBJ1-6, with a possible D match to TRBD1 (6 bases). The germline V gene has CDR1 MNHEY and CDR2 SMNVEV (reference sequence). The CDR3 has 15 amino acids. The V end was cut by 2 bases, the J end by 7 bases, with 12 bases between. The CDR3 is CASSLLPRGNSPLHF. CDR3 bases: TGTGCCAGCAGTTTACTCCCCAGGGGAAATTCACCCCTCCACTTT.

Turning to this clone: This may stem from a read error, because a much larger clone lies one nucleotide away. J is TRBJ2-2 and V is TRBV5-4; no definite D call. V was pared by 1 base and J by 2 bases, with 3 bases between. Germline loops: CDR1 SGHNT, CDR2 YYREEE (reference sequence). The CDR3 extends over 13 amino acids. The CDR3 nucleotides read TGTGCCAGCAGCTTGCCCAACACCGGGGAGCTGTTTTTT. Its protein is CASSLPNTGELFF.

The rearrangement joins TRBV27 to TRBJ1-2; D may be TRBD1 (6 bases). Germline V CDR1 and CDR2: MNHEY, SMNVEV (reference sequence). With 4 bases removed from V and 1 base from J, the gap between germline ends came to 10 bases. The CDR3 extends over 14 amino acids. CDR3 coding DNA: TGTGCCAGCAGTTCCTTCAGGGGTAACTATGGCTACACCTTC. Protein sequence: CASSSFRGNYGYTF.

The CDR3 region is CASSLRGDRRTDTQYF. The CDR3 nucleotides read TGTGCCAGCAGCTTGAGGGGGGACAGACGCACAGATACGCAGTATTTT. The J gene is TRBJ2-3, the V gene TRBV7-2; D possibly corresponds to TRBD1 (7 bases). The germline CDR1 and CDR2 sequences are SGHTA and FQGNSA. CDR3 length: 16 residues. V was trimmed by 3 bases and J by 1 base, leaving 14 bases between them. Full variable domain (outside the CDR3, taken from reference TRBV7-2 and TRBJ2-3): GAGVSQSPSNKVTEKGKDVELRCDPISGHTALYWYRQSLGQGLEFLIYFQGNSAPDKSGLPSDRFSAERTGGSVSTLTIQRTQQEDSAVYLCASSLRGDRRTDTQYFGPGTRLTVL.